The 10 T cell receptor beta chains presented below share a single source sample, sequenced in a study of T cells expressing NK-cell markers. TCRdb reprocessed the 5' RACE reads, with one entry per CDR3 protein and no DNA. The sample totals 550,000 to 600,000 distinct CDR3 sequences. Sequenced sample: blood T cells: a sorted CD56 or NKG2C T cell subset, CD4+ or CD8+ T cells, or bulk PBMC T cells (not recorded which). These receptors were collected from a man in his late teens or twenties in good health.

CDR3 in amino acids: CASRRGPTGTEAFF. This rearrangement joins TRBV11-2 to TRBJ1-1; TCRdb returns TRBD1, unconfirmable since there is no DNA. The CDR3 has 14 amino acids. Germline V lookup: CDR1 SGHAT, CDR2 FQNNGV.

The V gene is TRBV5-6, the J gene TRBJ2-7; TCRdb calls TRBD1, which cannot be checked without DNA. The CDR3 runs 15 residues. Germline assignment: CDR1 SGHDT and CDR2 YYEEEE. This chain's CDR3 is CASSSTALGINLRYF.

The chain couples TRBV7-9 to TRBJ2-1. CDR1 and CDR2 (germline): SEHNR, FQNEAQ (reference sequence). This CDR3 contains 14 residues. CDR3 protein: CASSLAPPHNEQFF.

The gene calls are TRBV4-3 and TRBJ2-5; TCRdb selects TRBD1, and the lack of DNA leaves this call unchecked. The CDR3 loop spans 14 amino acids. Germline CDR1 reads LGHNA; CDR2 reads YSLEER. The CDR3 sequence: CASSQEGVRETQYF.

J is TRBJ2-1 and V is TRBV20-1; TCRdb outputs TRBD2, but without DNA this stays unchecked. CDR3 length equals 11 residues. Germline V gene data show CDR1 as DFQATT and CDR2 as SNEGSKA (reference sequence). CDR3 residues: CSATKDCEQFF.

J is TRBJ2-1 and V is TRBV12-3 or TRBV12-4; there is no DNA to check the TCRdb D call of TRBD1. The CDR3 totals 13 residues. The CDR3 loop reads CASRGQGRNEQFF.

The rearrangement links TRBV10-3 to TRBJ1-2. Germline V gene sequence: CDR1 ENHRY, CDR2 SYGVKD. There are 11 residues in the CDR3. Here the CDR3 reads CAISTDYGYTF.

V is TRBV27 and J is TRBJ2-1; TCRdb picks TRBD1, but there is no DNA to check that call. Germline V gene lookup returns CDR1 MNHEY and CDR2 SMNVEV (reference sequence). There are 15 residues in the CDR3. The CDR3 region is CASSFYGAGVNEQFF.

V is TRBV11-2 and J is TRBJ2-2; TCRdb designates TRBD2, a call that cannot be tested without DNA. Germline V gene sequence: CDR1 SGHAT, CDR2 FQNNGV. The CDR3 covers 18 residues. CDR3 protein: CASSTRLAGGPRTGELFF.

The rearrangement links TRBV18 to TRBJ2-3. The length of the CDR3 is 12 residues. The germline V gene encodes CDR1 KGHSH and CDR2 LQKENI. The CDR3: CASYSTDNTQYF.